A single sample is the source of the 9 T cell receptor beta chains below, sequenced in a study of persistence of HIV-infected CD4 T cells. The antigens for these receptors are not known. Lysates of CMV-infected fibroblasts at around 9.9 ug/mL stimulated these cells. Responding CD4+ T cells were sorted by upregulation of both CD40 ligand and CD69. Sequencing used immunoSEQ version 4 in survey mode. Sequencing used immunoSEQ multiplex PCR; TCRdb keeps in-frame clones, though not all of them. The sample includes roughly 20,000 clones, 70% to 80% seen only once; the top ten take 6.8%. Sequences were derived from CD4+ T cells sorted from PBMCs after roughly 18-hour stimulation, sampled from a patient who received antiretroviral therapy. These receptors were collected from an adult man with HIV who was CMV-seropositive.

The V gene is TRBV6-5, the J gene TRBJ1-3; D possibly corresponds to TRBD1 (6 bases). The V end lost 2 bases, the J end lost 0 bases, and 11 bases lay between the germline ends. CDR1 and CDR2 (germline): MNHEY, SVGAGI. The CDR3 has 16 residues. The CDR3 reads CASSYGGPGSGNTIYF. CDR3 in DNA: TGTGCCAGCAGTTACGGGGGCCCAGGCTCTGGAAACACCATATATTTT.

The rearrangement links TRBV12-3 or TRBV12-4 to TRBJ2-3; D is uncertain. The length of the CDR3 is 12 residues. Between the trimmed V and J ends, which lost 4 bases and 3 bases, there was a span of 5 bases. CDR3: CASSYSTDTQYF. Here the CDR3 DNA reads TGTGCCAGCAGTTATAGTACAGATACGCAGTATTTT.

About this clone: Other DNA sequences in the same sample also yield this CDR3. V and J are TRBV27 and TRBJ1-5; perhaps TRBD1 as D (6 bases). CDR3 length equals 15 residues. Germline V gives CDR1 MNHEY, CDR2 SMNVEV (reference sequence). Trimming shortened V by 6 bases and J by 2 bases, and 14 bases separated the two germline ends. This chain's CDR3 is CASSPQGNGNQPQHF. The CDR3 DNA reads as TGTGCCAGCAGCCCCCAGGGGAATGGCAATCAGCCCCAGCATTTT.

This clone was counted once. V and J are TRBV27 and TRBJ2-7; D may be TRBD1 (5 bases). The CDR3 sequence is 16 residues long. CDR1 and CDR2 (germline): MNHEY, SMNVEV (reference sequence). The V gene lost 6 bases and the J gene lost 3 bases, with 21 bases spanning the gap. The CDR3 coding sequence is TGTGCCAGCAGGTCTTACCCCAGGGATACCCACTACGAGCAGTACTTC. It specifies CASRSYPRDTHYEQYF.

J is TRBJ1-2 and V is TRBV5-1, with D perhaps TRBD1 (6 bases). V lost 0 bases to trimming and J lost 7 bases, with 19 bases between them. The germline gives CDR1 SGHRS, CDR2 YFSETQ. The CDR3 contains 16 residues. The CDR3 loop reads CASSLAAQGGIGGYTF. In DNA form, the CDR3 reads TGCGCCAGCAGCTTGGCCGCACAGGGTGGGATTGGTGGCTACACCTTC.

The chain is built from TRBV6-6 and TRBJ1-2, with D tentatively TRBD1 (5 bases). The CDR3 length is 14 residues. Trimming took 0 bases from V and 3 from J, leaving 8 bases between them. Per germline, CDR1 MNHNY and CDR2 SVGAGI (reference sequence). The CDR3 region is CASSYSSQDYGYTF. The CDR3 DNA is TGTGCCAGCAGTTACTCGTCACAGGACTATGGCTACACCTTC.

The V call is TRBV1, the J call TRBJ2-2. TRBV1 corresponds to a pseudogene. There are 14 residues in the CDR3. The CDR3 DNA follows: TGCACCAGCAGCCAAGTCAGTAGGGACCGGGGAGCTGTTTTT. It specifies CTSSQVSRDRGAVF.

The chain couples TRBV7-9 to TRBJ2-7, with D perhaps matching TRBD1 or TRBD2 (5 bases each). This CDR3 spans 16 amino acids. Trimming took off 5 bases at V and 0 bases at J, with 17 bases between the two ends. CDR1 and CDR2 (germline): SEHNR, FQNEAQ (reference sequence). CDR3 sequence: CASSNRGAGSSYEQYF. CDR3 DNA: TGTGCCAGCAGCAACCGGGGCGCAGGAAGCTCCTACGAGCAGTACTTC.

This clone was seen a few times. This chain links TRBV7-9 with TRBJ1-1; 7 nucleotides align to TRBD1. CDR3 size: 15 residues. Germline V gives CDR1 SEHNR, CDR2 FQNEAQ (reference sequence). J was trimmed by 2 bases and V by 2 bases; bases with no gene match: 5. CDR3 nucleotide sequence: TGTGCCAGCAGCTTACAAGGAGGGGGCAACACTGAAGCTTTCTTT. It translates to CASSLQGGGNTEAFF.